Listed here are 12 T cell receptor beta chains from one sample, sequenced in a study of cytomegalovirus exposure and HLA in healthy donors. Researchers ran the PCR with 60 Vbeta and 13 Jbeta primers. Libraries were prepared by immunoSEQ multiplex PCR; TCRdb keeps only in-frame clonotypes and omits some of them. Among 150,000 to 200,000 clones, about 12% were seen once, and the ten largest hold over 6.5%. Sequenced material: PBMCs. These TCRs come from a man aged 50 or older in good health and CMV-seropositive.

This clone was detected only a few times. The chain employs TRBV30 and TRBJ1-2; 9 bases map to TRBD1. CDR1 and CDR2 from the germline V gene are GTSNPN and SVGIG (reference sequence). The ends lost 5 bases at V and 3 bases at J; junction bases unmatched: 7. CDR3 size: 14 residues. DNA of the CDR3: TGTGCCTGGGGCAACAGGGGGCTCGACTATGGCTACACCTTC. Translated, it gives CAWGNRGLDYGYTF.

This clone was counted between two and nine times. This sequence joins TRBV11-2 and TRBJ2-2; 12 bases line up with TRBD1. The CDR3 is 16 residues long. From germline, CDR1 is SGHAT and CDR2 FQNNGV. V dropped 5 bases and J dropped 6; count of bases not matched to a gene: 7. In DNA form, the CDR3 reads TGTGCCAGCAGCCCCGGGACAGGGGGCCTCGCCGGGGAGCTGTTTTTT. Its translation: CASSPGTGGLAGELFF.

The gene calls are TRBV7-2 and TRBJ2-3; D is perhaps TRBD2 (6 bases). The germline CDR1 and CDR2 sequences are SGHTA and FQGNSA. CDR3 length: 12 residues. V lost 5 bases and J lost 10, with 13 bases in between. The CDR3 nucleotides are TGTGCCAGCAGCCGAGAATGGGAGGCGCAGTATTTT. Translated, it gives CASSREWEAQYF.

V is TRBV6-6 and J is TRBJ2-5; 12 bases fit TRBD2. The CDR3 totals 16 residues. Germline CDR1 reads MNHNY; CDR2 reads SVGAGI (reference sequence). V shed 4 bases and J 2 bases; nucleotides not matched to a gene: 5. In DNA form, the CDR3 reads TGTGCCAGCAGTTTCGTGACTAGCGGGGGACAAGAGACCCAGTACTTC. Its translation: CASSFVTSGGQETQYF.

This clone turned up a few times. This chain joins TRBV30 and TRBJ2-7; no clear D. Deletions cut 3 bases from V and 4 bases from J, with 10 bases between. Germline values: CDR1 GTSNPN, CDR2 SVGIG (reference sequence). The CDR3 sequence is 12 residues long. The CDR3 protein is CAWSPTQYEQYF. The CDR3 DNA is TGTGCCTGGAGCCCCACCCAGTACGAGCAGTACTTC.

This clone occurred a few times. CDR3 bases: TGTGCCAGTAGTTTACACAGACAGGCCATCCAAGAGACCCAGTACTTC. It encodes CASSLHRQAIQETQYF. This chain uses TRBV19 with TRBJ2-5, with a tentative D call TRBD1 (6 bases). The CDR3 length is 16 residues. CDR1 and CDR2 (germline): LNHDA, SQIVND (reference sequence). V was trimmed by 5 bases and J by 1 base, leaving 17 bases between them.

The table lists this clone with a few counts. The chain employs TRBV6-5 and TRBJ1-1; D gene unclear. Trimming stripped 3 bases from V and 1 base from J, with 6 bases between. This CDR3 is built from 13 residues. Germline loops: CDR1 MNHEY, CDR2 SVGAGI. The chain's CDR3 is CASSYGRNTEAFF. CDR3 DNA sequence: TGTGCCAGCAGTTATGGGCGGAACACTGAAGCTTTCTTT.

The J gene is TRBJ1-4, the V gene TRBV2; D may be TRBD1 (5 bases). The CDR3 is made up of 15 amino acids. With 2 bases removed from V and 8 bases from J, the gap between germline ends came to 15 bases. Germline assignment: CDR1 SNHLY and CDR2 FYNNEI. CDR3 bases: TGTGCCAGCAGTGAATCGGACACCTCACGGGAAAAACTGTTTTTT. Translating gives CASSESDTSREKLFF. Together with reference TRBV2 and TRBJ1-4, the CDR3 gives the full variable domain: EPEVTQTPSHQVTQMGQEVILRCVPISNHLYFYWYRQILGQKVEFLVSFYNNEISEKSEIFDDQFSVERPDGSNFTLKIRSTKLEDSAMYFCASSESDTSREKLFFGSGTQLSVL.

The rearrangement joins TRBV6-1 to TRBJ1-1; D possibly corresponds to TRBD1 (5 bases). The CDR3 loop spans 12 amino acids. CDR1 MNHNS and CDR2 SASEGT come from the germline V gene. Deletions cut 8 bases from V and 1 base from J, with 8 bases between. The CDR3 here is CASGGGNTEAFF. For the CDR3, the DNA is TGTGCCAGCGGGGGGGGGAACACTGAAGCTTTCTTT.

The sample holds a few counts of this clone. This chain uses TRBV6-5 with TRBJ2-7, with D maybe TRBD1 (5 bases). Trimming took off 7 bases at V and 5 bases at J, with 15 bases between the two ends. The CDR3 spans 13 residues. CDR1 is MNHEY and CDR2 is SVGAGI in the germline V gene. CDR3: CASTGQGGHEQYF. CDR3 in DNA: TGTGCCAGCACCGGGCAGGGCGGCCACGAGCAGTACTTC.

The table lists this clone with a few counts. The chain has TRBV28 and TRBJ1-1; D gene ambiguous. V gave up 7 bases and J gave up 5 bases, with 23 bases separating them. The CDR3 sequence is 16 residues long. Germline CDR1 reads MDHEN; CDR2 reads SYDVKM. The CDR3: CASTYASSLGGTEAFF. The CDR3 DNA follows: TGTGCCAGCACCTACGCGTCGTCCCTAGGAGGGACTGAAGCTTTCTTT.

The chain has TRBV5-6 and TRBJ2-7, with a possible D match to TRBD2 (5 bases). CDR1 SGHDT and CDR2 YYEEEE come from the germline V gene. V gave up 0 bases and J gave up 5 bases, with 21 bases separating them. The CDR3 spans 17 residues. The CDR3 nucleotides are TGTGCCAGCAGCTTGGACGGCGGGCGGAGAAACTACGACGAGCAGTACTTC. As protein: CASSLDGGRRNYDEQYF.